This record looks at one T cell receptor (beta chain) sequence and its context. The antigen remains undetermined. The CDR3 runs to 18 residues. Germline-derived CDR1 and CDR2 are SGHTA and FQGTGA. The V end lost 5 bases, the J end lost 0 bases, and 20 bases lay between the germline ends. The data originate from a study of blood T cells in healthy people across ages. Primed by a sample-barcoded 5' primer and a J-beta primer mix, a second PCR proceeded for roughly 7 to 12 cycles. A template-switch adaptor that had 12 random nucleotides put a tag on each cDNA molecule. Each CDR3 protein is one row after TCRdb ran MiXCR on the 5' RACE reads. The table includes about a million distinct CDR3 sequences, roughly 51% detected once. Study-wide findings and caveats: Naive T cell percentage by flow cytometry tracked strongly with beta diversity.

The material sequenced was blood. The sequence derives from a woman aged 55-70 years in good health. The rearrangement joins TRBV7-3 to TRBJ1-5; D is undetermined. The CDR3 region is CASSACIGRRYSNQPQHF. DNA for the CDR3: TGTGCCAGCAGCGCTTGTATCGGTCGGCGTTATAGCAATCAGCCCCAGCATTTT.